This is a list of T cell receptor beta chains from one sample in a study of identifying expanded T cells in peripheral blood. Data came from immunoSEQ multiplex PCR; TCRdb stores just in-frame clones and leaves some out. This sample has 75,000 to 95,000 clones, with approximately 85% found just once. Material for sequencing was blood. These receptors all come from a person between 18 and 69 years old in good health. Each CDR3 is given with its conserved first and last residue. A D gene is named only where the DNA matches it firmly. Clone size is not always given. Where it is, it says once, few, many or a class for expanded clones.

clone size: once; J gene: TRBJ1-2; D gene: -; V gene: TRBV29-1; CDR3 DNA: TGCAGCGTTGGGCGAAGACAGGACCACAACTATGGCTACACCTTC; CDR3 protein: CSVGRRQDHNYGYTF
clone size: -; J gene: TRBJ1-3; D gene: -; V gene: TRBV6-5; CDR3 DNA: TGTGCCAGCAGTTATTCCGGACGCTCTGGAAACACCATATATTTT; CDR3 protein: CASSYSGRSGNTIYF
clone size: -; J gene: TRBJ1-1; D gene: -; V gene: TRBV29-1; CDR3 DNA: TGCAGCGTTGATCTGGGGATGAACACTGAAGCTTTCTTT; CDR3 protein: CSVDLGMNTEAFF
clone size: -; J gene: TRBJ1-2; D gene: TRBD1; V gene: TRBV5-1; CDR3 DNA: TGCGCCAGCAGCCTCGACAGGGGGCGGTCTAACTATGGCTACACCTTC; CDR3 protein: CASSLDRGRSNYGYTF
clone size: -; J gene: TRBJ1-3; D gene: -; V gene: TRBV4-1; CDR3 DNA: TGCGCCAGCGCCGTCGCAAGATCTGGAAACACCATATATTTT; CDR3 protein: CASAVARSGNTIYF
clone size: -; J gene: TRBJ2-3; D gene: -; V gene: TRBV7-7; CDR3 DNA: TGTGCCAGCAGCCCGAATGCGGGACTGAGCACAGATACGCAGTATTTT; CDR3 protein: CASSPNAGLSTDTQYF
clone size: -; J gene: TRBJ2-2; D gene: TRBD1; V gene: TRBV27; CDR3 DNA: TGTGCCAGCAGCCAGGGGGCTTCCGGGGAGCTGTTTTTT; CDR3 protein: CASSQGASGELFF
clone size: -; J gene: TRBJ1-2; D gene: -; V gene: TRBV7-2; CDR3 DNA: TGTGCCAGCAGCGTCACAGGGAACTATGGCTACACCTTC; CDR3 protein: CASSVTGNYGYTF
clone size: -; J gene: TRBJ1-5; D gene: TRBD1; V gene: TRBV6-5; CDR3 DNA: TGTGCCAGCACCGAACAGGGCGGAGGGGGCAAGACCCAGCATTTT; CDR3 protein: CASTEQGGGGKTQHF
clone size: -; J gene: TRBJ2-3; D gene: TRBD1; V gene: TRBV6-6; CDR3 DNA: TGTGCCAGCAGTTACTCTACCGGGACAGGGATGAATACGCAGTATTTT; CDR3 protein: CASSYSTGTGMNTQYF
clone size: -; J gene: TRBJ2-1; D gene: TRBD1; V gene: TRBV19; CDR3 DNA: TGTGCCAGTAGTGTCGACAGGGGGCCGCTCAATGAGCAGTTCTTC; CDR3 protein: CASSVDRGPLNEQFF
clone size: -; J gene: TRBJ2-2; D gene: -; V gene: TRBV7-2; CDR3 DNA: TGTGCCAGCAGCAAAGGTAGTTGGGACACCGGGGAGCTGTTTTTT; CDR3 protein: CASSKGSWDTGELFF
clone size: once; J gene: TRBJ1-3; D gene: -; V gene: TRBV7-9; CDR3 DNA: TGTGCCAGCAGCTCCGGACCCGGGCGGACCATATATTTT; CDR3 protein: CASSSGPGRTIYF
clone size: -; J gene: TRBJ2-3; D gene: -; V gene: TRBV9; CDR3 DNA: TGTGCCAGCAGCGTTGGGGCAGATACGCAGTATTTT; CDR3 protein: CASSVGADTQYF